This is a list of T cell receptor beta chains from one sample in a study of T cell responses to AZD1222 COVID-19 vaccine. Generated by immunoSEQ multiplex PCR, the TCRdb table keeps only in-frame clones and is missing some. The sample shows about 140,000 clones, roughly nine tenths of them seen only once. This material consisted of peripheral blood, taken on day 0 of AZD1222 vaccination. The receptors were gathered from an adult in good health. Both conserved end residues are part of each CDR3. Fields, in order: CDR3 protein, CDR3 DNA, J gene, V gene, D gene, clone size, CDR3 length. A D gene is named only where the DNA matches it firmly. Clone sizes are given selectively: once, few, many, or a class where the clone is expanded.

CASSLLTPNTGELFF | TGTGCCAGCAGCTTGTTGACCCCGAACACCGGGGAGCTGTTTTTT | TRBJ2-2 | TRBV5-6 | - | - | 15
CASQGAGSYNSPLHF | TGTGCCTCCCAGGGGGCAGGCTCCTATAATTCACCCCTCCACTTT | TRBJ1-6 | TRBV30 | TRBD1 | - | 15
CASTPGYEQYF | TGTGCCAGCACCCCAGGCTACGAGCAGTACTTC | TRBJ2-7 | TRBV6-1 | - | - | 11
CASSLWGGLDGNEQFF | TGTGCCAGCAGCCTATGGGGGGGACTAGACGGGAACGAGCAGTTCTTC | TRBJ2-1 | TRBV5-6 | TRBD2 | - | 16
CASSSGRDRVTGELFF | TGTGCCAGCAGCTCGGGAAGGGACAGGGTAACCGGGGAGCTGTTTTTT | TRBJ2-2 | TRBV11-3 | TRBD1 | - | 16
CASSIDGTGGDSIYGYTF | TGTGCCAGTAGTATAGATGGGACAGGGGGCGATTCCATCTATGGCTACACCTTC | TRBJ1-2 | TRBV19 | TRBD1 | - | 18
CASSPGGQGEETQYF | TGTGCCAGCTCACCCGGCGGACAGGGTGAAGAGACCCAGTACTTC | TRBJ2-5 | TRBV18 | TRBD1 | - | 15
CASIESGASYEQYF | TGTGCCAGCATCGAATCGGGGGCCTCCTACGAGCAGTACTTC | TRBJ2-7 | TRBV2 | - | - | 14
CASRNLQGAVGYTF | TGTGCCAGCAGGAACCTACAGGGGGCGGTTGGCTACACCTTC | TRBJ1-2 | TRBV6-5 | TRBD1 | - | 14
CASSDEGRDTEAFF | TGTGCCAGCAGTGATGAGGGTCGGGACACTGAAGCTTTCTTT | TRBJ1-1 | TRBV2 | - | - | 14
CASVRGQYSNQPQHF | TGTGCCAGCGTACGGGGACAGTATAGCAATCAGCCCCAGCATTTT | TRBJ1-5 | TRBV19 | TRBD1 | - | 15
CASSFWYNEQFF | TGTGCCAGCAGTTTTTGGTACAATGAGCAGTTCTTC | TRBJ2-1 | TRBV12-3/TRBV12-4 | - | - | 12
CASSQDDGARGQFF | TGTGCCAGCAGCCAAGATGACGGGGCAAGAGGGCAGTTCTTC | TRBJ2-1 | TRBV4-2 | - | - | 14
CASGFYSSYYEQYF | TGTGCTAGTGGTTTTTATAGTTCCTACTACGAGCAGTACTTC | TRBJ2-7 | TRBV12-5 | - | - | 14
CASSVGLRGTTSYEQYF | TGTGCCAGCAGCGTAGGGCTCAGGGGAACTACCTCCTACGAGCAGTACTTC | TRBJ2-7 | TRBV9 | - | - | 17
CASSSLGTGGPYEQYF | TGTGCCAGTAGTTCCCTCGGGACAGGGGGCCCCTACGAGCAGTACTTC | TRBJ2-7 | TRBV19 | TRBD1 | once | 16